Presented here are 14 T cell receptor beta chains from one specimen sequenced in a study of T cells in Graves' hyperthyroidism and ophthalmopathy. Authors of the study amplified TCR beta CDR3 regions from RNA transcripts. The HTBI primer set drove a first-round RT-PCR of the TCR CDR3. MiXCR, run by TCRdb on the multiplex PCR reads, gives a single entry per CDR3 protein. The sample lists 750,000 to 950,000 distinct CDR3 sequences, roughly 37% occurring once. The sequenced sample was blood. The receptors here all came from a young man with Graves' hyperthyroidism.

Many counts were recorded for this clonotype. The chain combines TRBV5-1 with TRBJ1-1, with a possible D match to TRBD1 (6 bases). Germline V gene lookup returns CDR1 SGHRS and CDR2 YFSETQ. The CDR3 consists of 15 residues. Trimming pared 0 bases from V and 5 bases from J, leaving 14 bases between. CDR3 loop: CASSLEGGEVTEAFF. DNA of the CDR3: TGCGCCAGCAGCTTGGAAGGGGGTGAGGTGACTGAAGCTTTCTTT.

In this sample, this clonotype turned up a few times. The J gene is TRBJ2-5, the V gene TRBV12-3 or TRBV12-4; 13 bases map to TRBD2. The ends lost 6 bases at V and 4 bases at J; junction bases unmatched: 8. This CDR3 has 16 amino acids. The CDR3 nucleotides read TGTGCCAGCAGCCGATCGGGACTAGCGGGACTAGAGACCCAGTACTTC. Amino acid sequence: CASSRSGLAGLETQYF.

This clonotype was counted ten times or more. J is TRBJ1-1 and V is TRBV19; weak D call: TRBD1 (6 bases). Trimming took 8 bases from V and 4 from J, leaving 14 bases between them. From germline, CDR1 is LNHDA and CDR2 SQIVND (reference sequence). This CDR3 has 13 amino acids. CDR3 sequence (DNA): TGTGCCAGTTCCGCCTCAGGGGCCACTGAAGCTTTCTTT. This gives the protein CASSASGATEAFF.

This clonotype came up a few times. V usage is TRBV5-1 and J usage is TRBJ1-6; D is undetermined. Germline V gene data show CDR1 as SGHRS and CDR2 as YFSETQ. Trimming stripped 0 bases from V and 0 bases from J, with 13 bases between. The CDR3 runs 18 residues. The CDR3 sequence is CASSLVGTTSSYNSPLHF. In nucleotides, the CDR3 is TGCGCCAGCAGCTTGGTTGGCACCACGAGCTCCTATAATTCACCCCTCCACTTT. Together with reference TRBV5-1 and TRBJ1-6, the CDR3 gives the full variable domain: KAGVTQTPRYLIKTRGQQVTLSCSPISGHRSVSWYQQTPGQGLQFLFEYFSETQRNKGNFPGRFSGRQFSNSRSEMNVSTLELGDSALYLCASSLVGTTSSYNSPLHFGNGTRLTVT.

V and J are TRBV4-2 and TRBJ2-7; no clear D. This CDR3 is 15 amino acids long. Germline V gives CDR1 LGHNA, CDR2 YNFKEQ. V lost 5 bases, J lost 1 base, and 15 bases lay in between. The CDR3 region has the DNA TGTGCCAGCAGCGCTCGATCGGGCCCTTCCTACGAGCAGTACTTC. This gives the protein CASSARSGPSYEQYF.

This clonotype has a count of ten or more. The chain uses TRBV5-1 and TRBJ1-1, with TRBD1 as a possible D gene (6 bases). Germline-derived CDR1 and CDR2 are SGHRS and YFSETQ. V lost 2 bases, J lost 6 bases, and 8 bases lay in between. There are 12 residues in the CDR3. For the CDR3, the DNA is TGCGCCAGCAGCTTTCAGGGGCCTGAAGCTTTCTTT. This gives the protein CASSFQGPEAFF.

This clonotype came up many times. J is TRBJ1-2 and V is TRBV7-2; 7 nucleotides agree with TRBD1. This CDR3 has 15 amino acids. Looked up from germline, CDR1 is SGHTA and CDR2 is FQGNSA. Trimming cost V 1 base and J 6 bases; bases outside gene matches: 8. In nucleotides, the CDR3 is TGTGCCAGCAGCTTAGAGAGGGGGCGTCTAAATGGCTACACCTTC. Residues: CASSLERGRLNGYTF. Supplemented by reference TRBV7-2 and TRBJ1-2, the full variable domain reads GAGVSQSPSNKVTEKGKDVELRCDPISGHTALYWYRQSLGQGLEFLIYFQGNSAPDKSGLPSDRFSAERTGGSVSTLTIQRTQQEDSAVYLCASSLERGRLNGYTFGSGTRLTVV.

The chain carries TRBV14 and TRBJ2-6; D remains unclear. CDR1 and CDR2 (germline): SGHDN, FVKESK. Deletions cut 2 bases from V and 1 base from J, with 6 bases between. This CDR3 has 15 amino acids. The CDR3 bases are TGTGCCAGCAGCCAACAGCTTTCTGGGGCCAACGTCCTGACTTTC. This translates into CASSQQLSGANVLTF. Drawing the rest from reference TRBV14 and TRBJ2-6, the complete variable domain is EAGVTQFPSHSVIEKGQTVTLRCDPISGHDNLYWYRRVMGKEIKFLLHFVKESKQDESGMPNNRFLAERTGGTYSTLKVQPAELEDSGVYFCASSQQLSGANVLTFGAGSRLTVL.

The chain employs TRBV5-1 and TRBJ1-1; D is perhaps TRBD1 (5 bases). Looked up from germline, CDR1 is SGHRS and CDR2 is YFSETQ. Trimming removed 0 bases from V and 4 bases from J, with 13 bases in between. The CDR3 extends over 15 amino acids. The CDR3 DNA is TGCGCCAGCAGCTTGGGCAGGGCAGGGATCACTGAAGCTTTCTTT. It yields the protein CASSLGRAGITEAFF. Supplemented by reference TRBV5-1 and TRBJ1-1, the full variable domain reads KAGVTQTPRYLIKTRGQQVTLSCSPISGHRSVSWYQQTPGQGLQFLFEYFSETQRNKGNFPGRFSGRQFSNSRSEMNVSTLELGDSALYLCASSLGRAGITEAFFGQGTRLTVV.

This clonotype was detected many times. V gene TRBV29-1 combines with J gene TRBJ1-1; D gene uncertain. Trimming pared 5 bases from V and 4 bases from J, leaving 14 bases between. Germline assignment: CDR1 SQVTM and CDR2 ANQGSEA. This CDR3 has 13 residues. The CDR3 nucleotides are TGCAGCGTTCATGAAGGGAGCTCCACTGAAGCTTTCTTT. Protein sequence: CSVHEGSSTEAFF.

In regard to this clonotype: Germline is not matched at one junction end, which may reflect a read error. The chain couples TRBV2 to TRBJ2-6; tentatively, D is TRBD1 (7 bases). The CDR3 totals 11 residues. Germline V gene lookup returns CDR1 SNHLY and CDR2 FYNNEI. This CDR3 is CASSDRGVEAF. The DNA of the CDR3 is TGTGCCAGCAGTGACAGGGGGGTTGAAGCTTTC.

The rearrangement links TRBV11-2 to TRBJ1-6; D call uncertain. Germline CDR1 is SGHAT and CDR2 is FQNNGV. V lost 5 bases, J lost 8 bases, and 19 bases lay in between. This CDR3 has 16 residues. CDR3: CASSPLDRRWDSPLHF. The DNA for the CDR3 is TGTGCCAGCAGCCCCTTGGATAGGAGATGGGATTCACCCCTCCACTTT.

The chain uses TRBV4-1 and TRBJ2-7; 9 bases match TRBD2. With V trimmed by 1 base and J by 6 bases, 10 bases remained unmatched. Germline values: CDR1 MGHRA, CDR2 YSYEKL. This CDR3 is built from 16 residues. CDR3 loop: CASSQVVAGVPGEQYF. CDR3 coding DNA: TGCGCCAGCAGCCAAGTTGTAGCGGGAGTCCCAGGCGAGCAGTACTTC.

To note about this clonotype: One junction end disagrees with the germline gene, perhaps due to a read error. The chain employs TRBV10-2 and TRBJ1-6, with 7 bases that match TRBD1. The V gene's germline CDR1 is WSHSY and CDR2 SAAADI. This CDR3 has 18 amino acids. CDR3 sequence (DNA): TGTGCCAGCAGTTGGGGACAGTCTTCAAGCTCCTATAATTCACCCCTCCACTTT. Encoded protein: CASSWGQSSSSYNSPLHF.